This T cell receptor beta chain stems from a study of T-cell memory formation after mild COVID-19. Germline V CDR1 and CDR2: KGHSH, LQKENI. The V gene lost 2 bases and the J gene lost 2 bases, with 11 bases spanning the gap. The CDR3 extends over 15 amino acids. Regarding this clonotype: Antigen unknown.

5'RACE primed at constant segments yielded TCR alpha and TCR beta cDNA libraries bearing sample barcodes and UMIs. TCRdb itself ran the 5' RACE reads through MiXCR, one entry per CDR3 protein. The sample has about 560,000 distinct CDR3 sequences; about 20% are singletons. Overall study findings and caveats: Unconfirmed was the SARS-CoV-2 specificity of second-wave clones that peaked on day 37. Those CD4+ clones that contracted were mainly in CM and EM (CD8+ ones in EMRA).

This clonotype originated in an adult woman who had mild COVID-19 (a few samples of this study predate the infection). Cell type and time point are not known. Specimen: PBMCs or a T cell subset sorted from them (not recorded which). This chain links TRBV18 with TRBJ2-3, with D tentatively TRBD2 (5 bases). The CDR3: CASSPSDLNTDTQYF. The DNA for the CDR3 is TGTGCCAGCTCACCATCGGACTTGAACACAGATACGCAGTATTTT.